The 13 T cell receptor beta chains reported below all come from one sample, sequenced in a study of blood T cell repertoires in COVID-19. The assay was immunoSEQ multiplex PCR, and TCRdb's table has in-frame clones only and misses some. The data hold fewer than 400,000 clones, with about nine tenths observed a single time. The sample consisted of peripheral blood. The origin of the receptors is a woman in her twenties or thirties with COVID-19, enrolled during active disease.

The chain carries TRBV7-2 and TRBJ1-5; a possible D gene is TRBD1 (6 bases). This CDR3 contains 15 residues. The germline CDR1 and CDR2 sequences are SGHTA and FQGNSA. V shed 2 bases and J shed 6 bases, with 14 bases lying between them. CDR3 residues: CASSLSTGIGQPQHF. CDR3 in DNA: TGTGCCAGCAGCTTATCCACAGGGATAGGTCAGCCCCAGCATTTT. Full variable domain (missing parts from reference TRBV7-2 and TRBJ1-5): GAGVSQSPSNKVTEKGKDVELRCDPISGHTALYWYRQSLGQGLEFLIYFQGNSAPDKSGLPSDRFSAERTGGSVSTLTIQRTQQEDSAVYLCASSLSTGIGQPQHFGDGTRLSIL.

V usage is TRBV6-5 and J usage is TRBJ2-1, with D tentatively TRBD1 (6 bases). V lost 2 bases and J lost 5, with 13 bases in between. The CDR3 consists of 15 residues. Germline-derived CDR1 and CDR2 are MNHEY and SVGAGI. This chain's CDR3 is CASSYVQGDNNEQFF. The CDR3 DNA follows: TGTGCCAGCAGTTACGTCCAAGGGGACAACAATGAGCAGTTCTTC.

This sequence joins TRBV4-3 and TRBJ2-4; the match to TRBD1 covers 7 bases. From germline, CDR1 is LGHNA and CDR2 YSLEER. The CDR3 is 16 amino acids. The ends lost 1 base at V and 6 bases at J; junction bases unmatched: 9. CDR3: CASSQGAPQGTNIQYF. CDR3 DNA: TGCGCCAGCAGCCAAGGAGCCCCACAGGGGACAAACATTCAGTACTTC.

A single count supports this clone. Written as DNA, the CDR3 is TGTGCCAGCAGCGTAGATGGGGGACTAGCATCCGCCGGGGAGCTGTTTTTT. Translating it yields CASSVDGGLASAGELFF. The rearrangement joins TRBV9 to TRBJ2-2; TRBD2 agrees at 9 bases. CDR3 length equals 17 residues. The V and J ends lost 0 bases and 6 bases, in that order; junction bases with no gene match: 9. CDR1 is SGDLS, CDR2 YYNGEE, per germline.

This clone was detected once. This chain joins TRBV15 and TRBJ2-3; TRBD1 agrees at 7 bases. This CDR3 has 15 residues. Unmatched junction bases numbered 8, after V lost 0 bases and J lost 8 bases. CDR1 and CDR2 (germline): LNHNV, YYDKDF (reference sequence). The CDR3 region has the DNA TGTGCCACCAGCAGAGATAGGGGGCTTCTGGGTACGCAGTATTTT. Translation: CATSRDRGLLGTQYF.

The V and J genes are TRBV4-2 and TRBJ2-1; tentatively, D is TRBD1 (5 bases). V lost 5 bases to trimming and J lost 0 bases, with 14 bases between them. The CDR3 is 16 amino acids. Germline lookup yields CDR1 LGHNA and CDR2 YNFKEQ. Here the CDR3 DNA reads TGTGCCAGCAGCTTCCGGACACGGAGCTCCTACAATGAGCAGTTCTTC. It encodes CASSFRTRSSYNEQFF.

The chain carries TRBV2 and TRBJ1-2, with D perhaps matching TRBD1 (5 bases). The CDR3 length is 13 residues. Trimming left V 3 bases short and J 4 bases short, with 9 bases between. The germline V gene encodes CDR1 SNHLY and CDR2 FYNNEI. CDR3 in amino acids: CASSDREAYGYTF. The CDR3 region has the DNA TGTGCCAGCAGTGACAGGGAGGCCTATGGCTACACCTTC.

The CDR3 nucleotides read TGTGCCAGCTCACCGTCGTCAGCGGGGGGGCTTGTTGGTGAGCAGTTCTTC. This encodes CASSPSSAGGLVGEQFF. V usage is TRBV18 and J usage is TRBJ2-1, with 10 bases fitting TRBD2. Germline V gives CDR1 KGHSH, CDR2 LQKENI. Trimming cost V 3 bases and J 9 bases; bases outside gene matches: 14. The CDR3 has 17 residues.

In its sample, this clone was seen a few times. This rearrangement joins TRBV11-2 to TRBJ2-1, with TRBD1 matching over 10 bases. Trimming at V came to 6 bases and at J to 1 base, leaving 9 bases not matched to a gene. CDR1 and CDR2 from the germline V gene are SGHAT and FQNNGV. This CDR3 is 17 amino acids long. The CDR3 DNA sequence: TGTGCCAGCAGAAACCCCGGGACAGGGGTTTCCTACAATGAGCAGTTCTTC. It specifies CASRNPGTGVSYNEQFF.

The chain has TRBV28 and TRBJ2-3; weak D call: TRBD2 (6 bases). V gave up 6 bases and J gave up 2 bases, with 24 bases separating them. The CDR3 runs to 18 residues. CDR1 and CDR2 (germline): MDHEN, SYDVKM. The CDR3 bases are TGTGCCAGCAGCTCACCCCTGTCTCTGGCGGGGTCCACAGATACGCAGTATTTT. It encodes CASSSPLSLAGSTDTQYF.

The CDR3 reads CASRWGQNTEAFF. CDR3 nucleotide sequence: TGTGCCAGCAGATGGGGACAGAACACTGAAGCTTTCTTT. The rearrangement links TRBV2 to TRBJ1-1; the D gene is possibly TRBD1 (6 bases). V gave up 6 bases and J gave up 1 base, with 9 bases separating them. CDR1 and CDR2 from the germline V gene are SNHLY and FYNNEI. This CDR3 comprises 13 residues.

The chain's CDR3 is CASSQGVRRGLIQYF. The CDR3 DNA reads as TGCGCCAGCAGCCAAGGTGTACGCAGGGGGCTCATTCAGTACTTC. This chain joins TRBV4-3 and TRBJ2-4; 8 bases match TRBD1. Germline values: CDR1 LGHNA, CDR2 YSLEER. V shed 1 base and J 9 bases; nucleotides not matched to a gene: 8. The CDR3 has 15 residues.

The V and J genes are TRBV27 and TRBJ1-5, with TRBD1 matching over 9 bases. Germline CDR1 and CDR2: MNHEY and SMNVEV (reference sequence). V was pared by 8 bases and J by 6 bases, with 11 bases of the junction left unmatched. The CDR3 is 15 amino acids. The CDR3 loop is CASRSGQGGSQPQHF. CDR3 DNA: TGTGCCAGCCGATCGGGACAGGGAGGGTCTCAGCCCCAGCATTTT.